These 14 T cell receptor beta chains share one sample of origin, sequenced in a study of radiotherapy plus CTLA-4 blockade in lung cancer (dated by TCRdb to the late 2010s). The library was made by the immunoSEQ multiplex PCR assay. TCRdb retrieved this table from immuneACCESS and kept in-frame rearrangements only. Not all clones are present; in checked studies, unresolved V genes account for under half, and no reason is known for the remainder. The sample profile shows about 35,000 clones; more than 80% of them were found once. Clones ranked in the top ten supply 5% to 6% of the sample. Sequenced material: peripheral blood, taken from a patient treated with radiotherapy plus ipilimumab. The source of these receptors is a human donor with non-small cell lung cancer who had stable disease on radiotherapy plus ipilimumab.

The chain has TRBV10-3 and TRBJ2-5, with 11 positions matching TRBD2. CDR3 length equals 18 residues. V was pared by 11 bases and J by 4 bases, with 21 bases of the junction left unmatched. Germline CDR1 is ENHRY and CDR2 is SYGVKD. The CDR3 reads CASTKGRETSGIRETQYF. In DNA, the CDR3 is TGTGCCTCCACCAAGGGCCGGGAGACTAGCGGGATTCGAGAGACCCAGTACTTC.

About this clone itself: A read error may produce the germline difference seen at one junction end. The chain carries TRBV28 and TRBJ2-5; 8 bases align to TRBD2. CDR1 is MDHEN and CDR2 is SYDVKM in the germline V gene. This CDR3 region has 9 residues. The CDR3 region is CASGTRGHF. Written as DNA, the CDR3 is TGTGCCAGCGGGACTAGGGGACACTTC.

The gene calls are TRBV28 and TRBJ1-4; no firm D call. CDR3 length equals 14 residues. Germline V gives CDR1 MDHEN, CDR2 SYDVKM. V dropped 3 bases and J dropped 8 bases, with 13 bases sitting between them. The CDR3 DNA follows: TGTGCCAGCAGTTTCTCCGGGGAAGGGGAAAAACTGTTTTTT. Protein sequence: CASSFSGEGEKLFF.

This clone has more than one count but fewer than ten. The rearrangement links TRBV2 to TRBJ2-7; tentative D call: TRBD1 (7 bases). Germline CDR1 is SNHLY and CDR2 is FYNNEI. The CDR3 extends over 14 amino acids. Trimming removed 6 bases at V and 0 bases at J, with 12 bases between. CDR3 in amino acids: CASRRGQSSYEQYF. Here the CDR3 DNA reads TGTGCCAGCAGGCGGGGACAGAGCTCCTACGAGCAGTACTTC.

This chain uses TRBV30 with TRBJ2-5; D remains unclear. Looked up from germline, CDR1 is GTSNPN and CDR2 is SVGIG (reference sequence). Trimming cost V 1 base and J 1 base, with 7 bases left between them. The CDR3 covers 13 residues. CDR3 region: CAWSGSPQETQYF. CDR3 nucleotides: TGTGCCTGGAGTGGAAGCCCCCAAGAGACCCAGTACTTC.

DNA of the CDR3: TGTGCCAGCAGCACCGGACTAGCGGAGGTCGGAGAGCAGTTCTTC. Protein product: CASSTGLAEVGEQFF. The rearrangement joins TRBV7-3 to TRBJ2-1; 10 bases align to TRBD2. Trimming removed 5 bases from V and 10 bases from J; junction bases left unmatched: 11. CDR1 and CDR2 (germline): SGHTA, FQGTGA. This CDR3 contains 15 residues.

This chain joins TRBV5-5 and TRBJ2-7, with D possibly matching TRBD1 (6 bases). Per germline, CDR1 SGHKS and CDR2 YYEKEE (reference sequence). CDR3 length equals 15 residues. V was shortened by 2 bases and J by 1 base, with 13 bases between the two germline ends. In nucleotides, the CDR3 is TGTGCCAGCAGCTTCCGTTCCCAGGGGTCCTACGAGCAGTACTTC. Amino acids: CASSFRSQGSYEQYF.

This chain uses TRBV10-3 with TRBJ2-1; D gene ambiguous. The CDR3 is made up of 14 amino acids. The germline V gene has CDR1 ENHRY and CDR2 SYGVKD. V was trimmed by 2 bases and J by 3 bases, leaving 8 bases between them. The CDR3 DNA follows: TGTGCCATCAGTGAGGTAGACAACTACAATGAGCAGTTCTTC. Translating it yields CAISEVDNYNEQFF.

The count of this clone is one. CDR3 nucleotide sequence: TGTGCCAGCAGGTCCGGCCTCGAGGGTCAGCCCCAGCATTTT. The encoded protein is CASRSGLEGQPQHF. The rearrangement joins TRBV7-2 to TRBJ1-5; no clear D gene. Germline lookup yields CDR1 SGHTA and CDR2 FQGNSA. The CDR3 extends over 14 amino acids. The ends were cut back, 6 bases at V and 6 bases at J, with 15 bases in the middle.

This clone appeared a single time. V is TRBV28 and J is TRBJ2-3, with a possible D match to TRBD1 (5 bases). The CDR3 consists of 15 residues. The V end was cut by 1 base, the J end by 3 bases, with 11 bases between. CDR1 MDHEN and CDR2 SYDVKM come from the germline V gene. CDR3 in DNA: TGTGCCAGCAGTTTATATGGCAGGGTAACAGATACGCAGTATTTT. This sequence encodes CASSLYGRVTDTQYF. The full variable domain, rest sourced from reference TRBV28 and TRBJ2-3, is DVKVTQSSRYLVKRTGEKVFLECVQDMDHENMFWYRQDPGLGLRLIYFSYDVKMKEKGDIPEGYSVSREKKERFSLILESASTNQTSMYLCASSLYGRVTDTQYFGPGTRLTVL.

The rearrangement links TRBV4-3 to TRBJ2-5, with 8 positions matching TRBD1. The CDR3 length is 18 residues. The junction had 15 bases not matched to a gene; V was cut back by 0 bases and J by 6 bases. Per germline, CDR1 LGHNA and CDR2 YSLEER. The CDR3 DNA reads TGCGCCAGCAGCCAAGATCGACCCCGGACAGGGTCGACGAAGACCCAGTACTTC. Its protein is CASSQDRPRTGSTKTQYF.

The chain couples TRBV6-1 to TRBJ2-7; TRBD2 is a possible D gene (5 bases). CDR3 size: 14 residues. The V end was cut by 5 bases, the J end by 3 bases, with 14 bases between. Looked up from germline, CDR1 is MNHNS and CDR2 is SASEGT. CDR3 loop: CASSSVPEGYEQYF. The CDR3 bases are TGTGCCAGCAGTAGCGTTCCCGAGGGCTACGAGCAGTACTTC.

The chain carries TRBV28 and TRBJ2-6, with no clear D. V was cut by 1 base and J by 4 bases, with 8 bases left in between. This CDR3 region has 15 residues. Germline V gene data show CDR1 as MDHEN and CDR2 as SYDVKM. For the CDR3, the DNA is TGTGCCAGCAGTTTATTAAGCCGGGGGGCCAACGTCCTGACTTTC. Amino acid sequence: CASSLLSRGANVLTF. The whole variable domain, remainder taken from reference TRBV28 and TRBJ2-6, is DVKVTQSSRYLVKRTGEKVFLECVQDMDHENMFWYRQDPGLGLRLIYFSYDVKMKEKGDIPEGYSVSREKKERFSLILESASTNQTSMYLCASSLLSRGANVLTFGAGSRLTVL.

The chain has TRBV7-3 and TRBJ2-3, with 8 bases that match TRBD1. The germline gives CDR1 SGHTA, CDR2 FQGTGA. J was trimmed by 5 bases and V by 5 bases; bases with no gene match: 3. The CDR3 contains 13 residues. The CDR3 DNA reads TGTGCCAGCAGCCTTGACAGGGGAGATACGCAGTATTTT. Its protein product is CASSLDRGDTQYF. The complete variable domain, with remaining parts taken from reference TRBV7-3 and TRBJ2-3, reads GAGVSQTPSNKVTEKGKYVELRCDPISGHTALYWYRQSLGQGPEFLIYFQGTGAADDSGLPNDRFFAVRPEGSVSTLKIQRTERGDSAVYLCASSLDRGDTQYFGPGTRLTVL.